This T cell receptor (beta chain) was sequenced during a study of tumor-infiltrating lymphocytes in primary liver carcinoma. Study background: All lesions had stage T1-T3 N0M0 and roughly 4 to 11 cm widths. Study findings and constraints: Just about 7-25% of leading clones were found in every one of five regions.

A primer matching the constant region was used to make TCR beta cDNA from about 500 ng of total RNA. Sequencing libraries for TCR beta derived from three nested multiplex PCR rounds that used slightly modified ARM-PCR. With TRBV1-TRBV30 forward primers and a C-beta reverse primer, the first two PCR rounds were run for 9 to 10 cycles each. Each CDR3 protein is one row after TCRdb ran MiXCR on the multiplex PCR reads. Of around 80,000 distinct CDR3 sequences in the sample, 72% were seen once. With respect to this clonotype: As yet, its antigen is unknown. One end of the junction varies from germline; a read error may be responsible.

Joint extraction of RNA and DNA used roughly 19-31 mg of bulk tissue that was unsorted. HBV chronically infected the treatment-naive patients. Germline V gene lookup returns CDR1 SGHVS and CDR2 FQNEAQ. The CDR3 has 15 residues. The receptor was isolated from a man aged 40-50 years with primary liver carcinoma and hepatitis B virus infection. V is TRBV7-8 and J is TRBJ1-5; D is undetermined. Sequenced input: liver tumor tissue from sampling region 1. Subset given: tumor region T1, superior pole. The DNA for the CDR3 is TGTGCCAGCAGCTTAACTCGAGGGTGGGATCAGTCCCAGCATTTT. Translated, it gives CASSLTRGWDQSQHF.